This T cell receptor (beta chain) appears in the sequencing data of a study of T cells in Graves' hyperthyroidism and ophthalmopathy. V gave up 5 bases and J gave up 3 bases, with 22 bases separating them. Germline CDR1 and CDR2: MGHDK and SYGVNS. This CDR3 is built from 17 residues. The CDR3 regions of TCR beta were amplified from RNA transcripts. In the first-round RT-PCR of the TCR CDR3, the HTBI primer set was used. TCRdb independently ran MiXCR on the multiplex PCR reads; one entry per CDR3 protein. Of about 570,000 distinct CDR3 sequences listed, 35% to 55% are singletons. Based on clinical symptoms, serum thyroxine and TRAb, thyroid ultrasound and orbital computed tomography, diagnoses were reached.

This receptor was obtained from an adult woman with Graves' disease, either hyperthyroidism or ophthalmopathy (not recorded which). The specimen was peripheral blood or thyroid tissue (not recorded which). The chain couples TRBV25-1 to TRBJ2-5; D may be TRBD2 (5 bases). The CDR3 DNA sequence: TGTGCCAGCAGTTTCGGATTTCGGGCCCGGCGGGAAGAGACCCAGTACTTC. It is translated as CASSFGFRARREETQYF.